This T cell receptor (beta chain) was sequenced for a study of TIL therapy for anti-PD-1-resistant metastatic lung cancer. There are 11 residues in the CDR3. Germline V gene data show CDR1 as SGDLS and CDR2 as YYNGEE. Trimming removed 5 bases at V and 3 bases at J, with 3 bases between. The time point denotes: pre-treatment sample, taken before nivolumab and TIL therapy. This was the immunoSEQ v3 assay. Profiling relied on immunoSEQ multiplex PCR, and the TCRdb table lists in-frame clones only, not all of them. Among tens of thousands of clones listed, just over 85% were seen once. This clone was recorded a few times.

This specimen was blood, taken at baseline. The TCR originated in a person aged 25-85 years with non-small cell lung cancer. The chain joins TRBV9 to TRBJ1-3; D not resolved. CDR3 bases: TGTGCCAGCAGGAGTGGAAACACCATATATTTT. Translation gives CASRSGNTIYF.